The present entry profiles one T cell receptor beta chain with its context. What it binds is unknown. This entry comes from a study of response to subunit inactivated influenza vaccine. Overall study results and limits: Authors suggested that a seasonal influenza vaccination recruits few new T cells each time.

TCRdb re-derived calls from the RT-PCR reads in MiXCR, one entry per CDR3 protein. In the table there are about 700,000 distinct CDR3 sequences, around 15% of which are singletons. The source of this sequence is a man aged 50 or older who received an inactivated influenza vaccine. The sample was PBMCs from blood, taken roughly 15 days before vaccination.

The CDR3 region has the DNA TGCAGCGCCCTGACGGAATCCCACGAGCAGTACTTC. Translating it yields CSALTESHEQYF. This chain uses TRBV29-1 with TRBJ2-7, with no clear D. The CDR3 is 12 amino acids. Germline V gene lookup returns CDR1 SQVTM and CDR2 ANQGSEA. The V end was cut by 7 bases, the J end by 5 bases, with 15 bases between.